This is a list of T cell receptor beta chains from one sample in a study of blood T cell repertoires in COVID-19. Assay: immunoSEQ multiplex PCR; the TCRdb copy retains only in-frame clones and omits some. Altogether some 270,000 clones are present, around 92% being singletons, with the ten largest covering more than 1.5%. Input material: PBMCs or T cells enriched from blood (not recorded which). These receptors were collected from a woman aged 55-70 years who had recovered from COVID-19. The CDR3 runs from the conserved cysteine through the conserved F or W. Fields, in order: clone size, V gene, D gene, J gene, CDR3 protein, CDR3 DNA. A D gene is named only where the DNA matches it firmly. Some rows mark clone size as missing; the rest say once, few, many or name a class of expanded clone.

once,TRBV5-1,TRBD2,TRBJ2-7,CASSTTSGSPTYEQYF,TGCGCCAGCAGCACGACTAGCGGGAGCCCCACCTACGAGCAGTACTTC
NA,TRBV7-2,TRBD2,TRBJ2-5,CASSLLVASGRETQYF,TGTGCCAGCAGCCTTCTGGTGGCTAGCGGGAGAGAGACCCAGTACTTC
NA,TRBV18,TRBD2,TRBJ2-1,CASSPQGGLAGSYNEQFF,TGTGCCAGCTCACCACAGGGGGGGCTAGCGGGCTCCTACAATGAGCAGTTCTTC
NA,TRBV2,TRBD1,TRBJ2-3,CANPGQGTDTQYF,TGTGCCAACCCGGGACAGGGCACAGATACGCAGTATTTT
NA,TRBV6-5,TRBD1,TRBJ1-2,CASSSAGGTGGHGYTF,TGTGCCAGCAGTTCGGCCGGCGGGACAGGGGGTCATGGCTACACCTTC
NA,TRBV7-3,TRBD1,TRBJ1-1,CASSSTGYTEAFF,TGTGCCAGCAGCTCGACAGGGTACACTGAAGCTTTCTTT
few,TRBV11-2,TRBD1,TRBJ1-4,CASSLPGQGIEKLFF,TGTGCCAGCAGCTTACCGGGACAGGGGATTGAAAAACTGTTTTTT
NA,TRBV10-3,NA,TRBJ1-2,CAIRPGQINYGYTF,TGTGCCATCAGACCGGGACAAATTAACTATGGCTACACCTTC
NA,TRBV30,NA,TRBJ1-2,CAWREEYADYGYTF,TGTGCCTGGAGGGAGGAGTACGCTGACTATGGCTACACCTTC
NA,TRBV3-1/TRBV3-2,TRBD2,TRBJ2-1,CASRRGGRGNEQFF,TGTGCCAGCAGGCGTGGCGGGAGGGGGAATGAGCAGTTCTTC
NA,TRBV5-3,NA,TRBJ1-5,CARSLMTAPNQPQHF,TGTGCCAGAAGCTTGATGACAGCTCCCAATCAGCCCCAGCATTTT
NA,TRBV6-5,TRBD1,TRBJ2-7,CASSSRTGGSYEQYF,TGTGCCAGCAGTTCGAGGACAGGGGGCAGTTACGAGCAGTACTTC
NA,TRBV30,NA,TRBJ1-1,CASRKTEAFF,TGTGCCTCTAGGAAAACTGAAGCTTTCTTT
NA,TRBV28,NA,TRBJ2-7,CASALSSRYEQYF,TGTGCCAGCGCCCTTTCTAGTCGGTACGAGCAGTACTTC
NA,TRBV7-9,NA,TRBJ1-6,CASREGSSYNSPLHF,TGTGCCAGCAGGGAGGGGAGCTCCTATAATTCACCCCTCCACTTT